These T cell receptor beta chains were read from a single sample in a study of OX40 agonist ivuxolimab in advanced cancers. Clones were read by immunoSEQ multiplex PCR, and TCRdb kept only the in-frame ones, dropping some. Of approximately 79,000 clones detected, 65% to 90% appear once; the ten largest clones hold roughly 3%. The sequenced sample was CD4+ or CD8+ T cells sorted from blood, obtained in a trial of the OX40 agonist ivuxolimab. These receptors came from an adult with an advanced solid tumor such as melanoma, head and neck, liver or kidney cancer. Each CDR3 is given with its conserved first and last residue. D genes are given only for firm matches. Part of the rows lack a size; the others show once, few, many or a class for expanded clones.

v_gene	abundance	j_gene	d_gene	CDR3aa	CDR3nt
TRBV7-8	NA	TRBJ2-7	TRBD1	CASSLGLDREKKQYF	TGTGCCAGCAGCTTGGGTTTGGACAGGGAAAAAAAGCAGTACTTC
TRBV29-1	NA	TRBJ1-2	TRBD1	CSVGQGKRTGYTF	TGCAGCGTTGGACAGGGGAAAAGGACTGGCTACACCTTC
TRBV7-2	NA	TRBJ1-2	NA	CASSVPSGGLNYGYTF	TGTGCCAGCAGCGTACCCTCCGGGGGGCTCAACTATGGCTACACCTTC
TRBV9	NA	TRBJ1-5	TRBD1	CASSVGTGVSNQPQHF	TGTGCCAGCAGCGTAGGGACAGGGGTAAGCAATCAGCCCCAGCATTTT
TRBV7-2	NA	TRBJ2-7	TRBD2	CASSSTSGMGYEQYF	TGTGCCAGCAGCTCAACTAGCGGGATGGGCTACGAGCAGTACTTC
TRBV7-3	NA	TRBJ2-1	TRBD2	CASSPEAGGRRNEQFF	TGTGCCAGCAGCCCAGAAGCGGGAGGGCGAAGAAATGAGCAGTTCTTC
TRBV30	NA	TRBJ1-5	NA	CAWSEDASNQPQHF	TGTGCCTGGAGTGAAGACGCTAGCAATCAGCCCCAGCATTTT
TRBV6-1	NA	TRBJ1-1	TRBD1	CASSESRQGNGEAFF	TGTGCCAGCAGTGAAAGCCGACAGGGGAATGGTGAAGCTTTCTTT
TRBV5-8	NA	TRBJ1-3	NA	CASSRQSDTIYF	TGTGCCAGCAGTCGCCAGTCGGACACCATATATTTT
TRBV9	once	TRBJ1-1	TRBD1	CASSLGPPRDRGHWGATEAFF	TGTGCCAGCAGCTTAGGGCCCCCCCGGGACAGGGGTCATTGGGGGGCCACTGAAGCTTTCTTT
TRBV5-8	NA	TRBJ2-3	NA	CASSLQGRGSDTQYF	TGTGCCAGCAGCCTCCAGGGTAGAGGATCAGATACGCAGTATTTT
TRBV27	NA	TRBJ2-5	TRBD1	CASSSPGTGGETQYF	TGTGCCAGCAGTTCTCCCGGGACAGGGGGAGAGACCCAGTACTTC
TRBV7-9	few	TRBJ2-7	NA	CASSRGPKRYEQYF	TGTGCCAGCAGCAGGGGTCCCAAGAGGTACGAGCAGTACTTC
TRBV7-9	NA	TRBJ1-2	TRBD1	CASSLAQGGYGYTF	TGTGCCAGCAGCTTAGCTCAGGGGGGGTATGGCTACACCTTC
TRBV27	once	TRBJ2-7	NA	CASSLFVGGEQYF	TGTGCCAGCAGTTTATTTGTCGGGGGCGAGCAGTACTTC
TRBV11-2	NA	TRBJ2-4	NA	CASSLSRLAKNIQYF	TGTGCCAGCAGCTTAAGTAGACTAGCCAAAAACATTCAGTACTTC
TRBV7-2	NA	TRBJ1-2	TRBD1	CASSLDPGGYGYTF	TGTGCCAGCAGCTTAGATCCAGGGGGCTACGGCTACACCTTC
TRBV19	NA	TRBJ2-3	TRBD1	CASSIPGQATGDTQYF	TGTGCCAGTAGTATACCCGGACAGGCGACAGGGGATACGCAGTATTTT
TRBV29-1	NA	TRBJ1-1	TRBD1	CSVVTGWGKNTEAFF	TGCAGCGTGGTGACAGGGTGGGGGAAGAACACTGAAGCTTTCTTT
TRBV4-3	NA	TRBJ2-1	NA	CASSQRSPRTRSDSYNEQFF	TGCGCCAGCAGCCAACGTTCCCCCCGCACAAGATCCGACTCCTACAATGAGCAGTTCTTC
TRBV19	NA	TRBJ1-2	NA	CASSQGSSGYTF	TGTGCCTCGTCACAGGGTAGTAGTGGCTACACCTTC
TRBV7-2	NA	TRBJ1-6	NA	CASSRGGNSPLHF	TGTGCCAGCAGCCGCGGGGGGAATTCACCCCTCCACTTT
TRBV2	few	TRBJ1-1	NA	CASRHPRDTENTEAFF	TGTGCCAGCAGACACCCCCGGGACACCGAAAACACTGAAGCTTTCTTT
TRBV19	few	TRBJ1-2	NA	CASSMSKGGTSGYTF	TGTGCCAGTAGTATGTCTAAGGGAGGAACTAGTGGCTACACCTTC
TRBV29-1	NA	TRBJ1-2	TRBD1	CSVVDRTHGYTF	TGCAGCGTTGTGGACAGGACCCATGGCTACACCTTC
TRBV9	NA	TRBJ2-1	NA	CASSEIAVEGEQFF	TGTGCCAGCAGCGAGATAGCGGTCGAGGGAGAGCAGTTCTTC
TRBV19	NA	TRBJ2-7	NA	CASSISDGSYEQYF	TGTGCCAGTAGTATCAGCGACGGTTCCTACGAGCAGTACTTC
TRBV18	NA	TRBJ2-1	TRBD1	CASSPDRGVVNEQFF	TGTGCCAGCTCACCAGACAGGGGAGTGGTGAATGAGCAGTTCTTC
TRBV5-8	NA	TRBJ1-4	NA	CASSLALAAEEKLFF	TGTGCCAGCAGCTTGGCCCTGGCGGCGGAGGAAAAACTGTTTTTT
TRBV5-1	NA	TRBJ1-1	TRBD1	CASSPRQGENTEAFF	TGCGCCAGCAGCCCGCGACAGGGGGAGAACACTGAAGCTTTCTTT
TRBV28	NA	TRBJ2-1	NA	CASSSGTRPYNEQFF	TGTGCCAGCAGCTCCGGGACTCGACCCTACAATGAGCAGTTCTTC
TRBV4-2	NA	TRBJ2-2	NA	CASSQDLGDRTGELFF	TGTGCCAGCAGCCAAGATCTGGGGGATCGGACCGGGGAGCTGTTTTTT
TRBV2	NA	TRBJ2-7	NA	CASKESAGQGYEQYF	TGTGCCAGCAAGGAGTCAGCAGGGCAGGGTTACGAGCAGTACTTC
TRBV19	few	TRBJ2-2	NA	CASSIVGFWGTGELFF	TGTGCCAGTAGTATAGTAGGGTTTTGGGGAACCGGGGAGCTGTTTTTT
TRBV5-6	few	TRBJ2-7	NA	CASGLGPTSSYEQYF	TGTGCCAGCGGACTGGGACCTACGAGCTCCTACGAGCAGTACTTC
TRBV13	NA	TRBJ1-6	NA	CASSRSFSLLHF	TGTGCCAGCAGCCGGTCATTTTCACTCCTCCACTTT
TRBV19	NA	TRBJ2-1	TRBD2	CASSRLAGVNEQFF	TGTGCCAGTAGTAGACTAGCGGGAGTAAATGAGCAGTTCTTC
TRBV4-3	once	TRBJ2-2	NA	CASSQVQTGKVKRELFF	TGCGCCAGCAGCCAAGTTCAAACAGGGAAGGTGAAGAGGGAGCTGTTTTTT
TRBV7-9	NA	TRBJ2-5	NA	CASGPMGAKQETQYF	TGTGCCAGCGGCCCCATGGGGGCTAAACAAGAGACCCAGTACTTC
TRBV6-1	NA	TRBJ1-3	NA	CASSFGTLGNTIYF	TGTGCCAGCAGTTTCGGGACCCTAGGAAACACCATATATTTT
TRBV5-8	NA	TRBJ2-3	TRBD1	CASSWDRGSDTQYF	TGTGCCAGCAGTTGGGACAGGGGGTCGGATACGCAGTATTTT
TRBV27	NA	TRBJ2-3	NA	CASSLSAAGAHTDTQYF	TGTGCCAGCAGTCTATCCGCGGCGGGGGCCCACACAGATACGCAGTATTTT
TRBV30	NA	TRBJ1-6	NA	CAWINRGGGNSPLHF	TGTGCCTGGATCAACCGGGGAGGGGGGAATTCACCCCTCCACTTT
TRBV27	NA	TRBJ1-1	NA	CASSLYSTTNTEAFF	TGTGCCAGCAGTTTATACTCCACTACGAACACTGAAGCTTTCTTT
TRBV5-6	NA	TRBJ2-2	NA	CASSFRQYGELFF	TGTGCCAGCAGCTTCCGGCAGTACGGGGAGCTGTTTTTT
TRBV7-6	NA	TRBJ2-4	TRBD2	CASSRGLDVNNIQYF	TGTGCCAGCAGCCGGGGACTAGATGTTAATAACATTCAGTACTTC
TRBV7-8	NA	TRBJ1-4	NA	CASSPQGKGSGDEKLFF	TGTGCCAGCAGCCCTCAGGGGAAGGGTAGCGGAGATGAAAAACTGTTTTTT
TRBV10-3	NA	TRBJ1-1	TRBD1	CAIRGLGTGDSTEAFF	TGTGCCATCAGGGGCCTCGGGACAGGGGATTCCACTGAAGCTTTCTTT
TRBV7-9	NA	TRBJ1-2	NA	CASSSHTWTQQNYGYTF	TGTGCCAGCAGCTCCCACACTTGGACACAGCAAAACTATGGCTACACCTTC
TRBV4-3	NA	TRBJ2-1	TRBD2	CASSQDIGSGGSQQFF	TGCGCCAGCAGCCAAGATATTGGTAGCGGGGGGTCCCAGCAGTTCTTC
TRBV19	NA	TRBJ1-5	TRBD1	CASSVGTGDNQPQHF	TGTGCCAGTAGTGTTGGGACAGGGGACAATCAGCCCCAGCATTTT
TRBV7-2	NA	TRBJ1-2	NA	CASSLGPGGLYGYTF	TGTGCCAGCAGCTTAGGCCCGGGGGGGCTCTACGGCTACACCTTC
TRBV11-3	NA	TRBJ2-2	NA	CASSLVARANTGELFF	TGTGCCAGCAGCTTAGTGGCACGGGCGAACACCGGGGAGCTGTTTTTT